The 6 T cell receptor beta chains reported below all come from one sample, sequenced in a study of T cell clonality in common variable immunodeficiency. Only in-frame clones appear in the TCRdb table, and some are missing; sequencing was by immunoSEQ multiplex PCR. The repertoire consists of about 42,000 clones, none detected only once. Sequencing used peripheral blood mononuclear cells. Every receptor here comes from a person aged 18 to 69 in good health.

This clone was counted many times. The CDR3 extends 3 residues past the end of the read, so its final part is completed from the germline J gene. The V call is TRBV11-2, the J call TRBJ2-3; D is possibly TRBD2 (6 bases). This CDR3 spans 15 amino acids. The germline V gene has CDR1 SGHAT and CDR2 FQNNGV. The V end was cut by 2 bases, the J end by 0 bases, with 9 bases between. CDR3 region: CASSLRGFSTDTQYF. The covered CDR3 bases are TGTGCCAGCAGCTTACGGGGGTTTAGCACAGATACG. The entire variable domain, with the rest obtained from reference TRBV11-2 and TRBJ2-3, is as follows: EAGVAQSPRYKIIEKRQSVAFWCNPISGHATLYWYQQILGQGPKLLIQFQNNGVVDDSQLPKDRFSAERLKGVDSTLKIQPAKLEDSAVYLCASSLRGFSTDTQYFGPGTRLTVL.

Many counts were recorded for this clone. The CDR3 here is CASSEAQGAFIYF. The sequenced CDR3 bases are TGTGCCAGCAGTGAGGCACAGGGGGCTTTT. The chain uses TRBV2 and TRBJ1-3; 9 positions match TRBD1. The CDR3 end falls 3 residues outside the read, so it is completed with the germline J gene. This CDR3 comprises 13 residues. From germline, CDR1 is SNHLY and CDR2 FYNNEI.

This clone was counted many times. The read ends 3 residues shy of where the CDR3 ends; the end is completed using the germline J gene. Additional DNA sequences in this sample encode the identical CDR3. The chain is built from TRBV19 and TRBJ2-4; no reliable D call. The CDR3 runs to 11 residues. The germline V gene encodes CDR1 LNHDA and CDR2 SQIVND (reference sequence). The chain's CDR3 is CASSPGGPQYF. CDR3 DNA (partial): TGTGCCAGTAGCCCCGGTGGTCCT.

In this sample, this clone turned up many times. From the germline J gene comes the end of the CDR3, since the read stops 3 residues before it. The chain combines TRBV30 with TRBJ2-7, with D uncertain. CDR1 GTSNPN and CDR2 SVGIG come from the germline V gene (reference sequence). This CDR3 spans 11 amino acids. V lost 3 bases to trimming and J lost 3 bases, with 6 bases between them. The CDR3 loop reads CAWRGLYEQYF. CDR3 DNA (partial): TGTGCCTGGAGAGGTCTCTACGAG.

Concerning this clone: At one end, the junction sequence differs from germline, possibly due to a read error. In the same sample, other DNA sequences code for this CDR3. Partial CDR3 DNA: TGTGCCAACCAAACCGGACAGCCGAACACTGAA. It codes for CANQTGQPNTE. The complete CDR3 reads CANQTGQPNTEAFF. The V call is TRBV5-1, the J call TRBJ1-1, with D maybe TRBD1 (6 bases). The read gets to within 3 residues of the CDR3 end, and the germline J gene fills in the rest. From germline, CDR1 is SGHRS and CDR2 YFSETQ. This CDR3 spans 14 amino acids. The whole variable domain, filled in from reference TRBV5-1 and TRBJ1-1, reads KAGVTQTPRYLIKTRGQQVTLSCSPISGHRSVSWYQQTPGQGLQFLFEYFSETQRNKGNFPGRFSGRQFSNSRSEMNVSTLELGDSALYLCANQTGQPNTEAFFGQGTRLTVV.

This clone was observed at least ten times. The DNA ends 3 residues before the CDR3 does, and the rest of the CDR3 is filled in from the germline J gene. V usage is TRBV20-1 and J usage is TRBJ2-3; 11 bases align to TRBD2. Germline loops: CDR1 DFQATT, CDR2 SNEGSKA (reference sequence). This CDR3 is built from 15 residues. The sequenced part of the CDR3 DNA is TGCAGTGCTAGAGATTGGGGGCTAGCGGGGGGCACG. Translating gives CSARDWGLAGGT. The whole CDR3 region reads CSARDWGLAGGTQYF.